The sequence of this T cell receptor (beta chain) was determined in a study of technical replicates of blood from a few donors. V gave up 5 bases and J gave up 4 bases; unmatched junction bases: 12. The CDR3 sequence is 17 residues long. Germline CDR1 reads SGHTA; CDR2 reads FQGNSA. Clones were sequenced by immunoSEQ multiplex PCR, and TCRdb holds only the in-frame ones, with some missing. Of around 50,000 clones listed, approximately 95% were seen once; the top ten hold 0.39%. The receptor was derived from a human donor in good health. Sequenced sample: T cells isolated from PBMCs. The chain recombines TRBV7-2 with TRBJ1-2, with 11 bases fitting TRBD1. CDR3: CASSLNAPGQGGYGYTF. The DNA of the CDR3 is TGTGCCAGCAGCCTTAACGCTCCGGGACAGGGGGGCTATGGCTACACCTTC.